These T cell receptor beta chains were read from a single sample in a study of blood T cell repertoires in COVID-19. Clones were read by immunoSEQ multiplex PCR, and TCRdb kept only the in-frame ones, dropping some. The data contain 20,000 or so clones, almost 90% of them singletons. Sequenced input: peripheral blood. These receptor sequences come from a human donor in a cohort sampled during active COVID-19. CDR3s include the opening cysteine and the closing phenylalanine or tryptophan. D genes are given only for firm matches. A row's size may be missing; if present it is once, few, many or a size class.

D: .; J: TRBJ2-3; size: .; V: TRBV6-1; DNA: TGTGCCAGCAGTGACCGTTCCGGGGAGACAGATACGCAGTATTTT; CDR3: CASSDRSGETDTQYF
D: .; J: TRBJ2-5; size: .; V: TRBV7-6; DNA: TGTGCCAGCAGCTTAACGGGGATGGTACAAGAGACCCAGTACTTC; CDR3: CASSLTGMVQETQYF
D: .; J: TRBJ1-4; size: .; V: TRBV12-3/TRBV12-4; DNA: TGTGCCAGCAGTTCCCTATTCGATGAAAAACTGTTTTTT; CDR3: CASSSLFDEKLFF
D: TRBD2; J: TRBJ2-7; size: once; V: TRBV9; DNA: TGTGCCAGCAGCGCGGGACTAGCGGCCTACGAGCAGTACTTC; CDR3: CASSAGLAAYEQYF
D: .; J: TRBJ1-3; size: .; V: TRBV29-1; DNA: TGCAGCGTTGAAGACGGGGATAGAAACACCATATATTTT; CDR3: CSVEDGDRNTIYF
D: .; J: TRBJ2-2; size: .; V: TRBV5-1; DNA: TGCGCCAGCAGCTGGACAGACACCGGGGAGCTGTTTTTT; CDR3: CASSWTDTGELFF
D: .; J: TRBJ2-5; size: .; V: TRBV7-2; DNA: TGTGCCAGCAGCTTAGGCCAGCGGTGGGAGACCCAGTACTTC; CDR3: CASSLGQRWETQYF
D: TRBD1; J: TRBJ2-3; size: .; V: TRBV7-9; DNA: TGTGCCAGCAGCCCCCGACAGGGACCAAGCACAGATACGCAGTATTTT; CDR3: CASSPRQGPSTDTQYF
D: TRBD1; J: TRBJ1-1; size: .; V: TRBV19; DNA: TGTGCCAGTAGGGGACAGGGGAACACTGAAGCTTTCTTT; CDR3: CASRGQGNTEAFF
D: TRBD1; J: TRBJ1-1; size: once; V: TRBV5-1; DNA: TGCGCCAGCAGCGGAAGACAGGGGAGCACTGAAGCTTTCTTT; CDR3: CASSGRQGSTEAFF
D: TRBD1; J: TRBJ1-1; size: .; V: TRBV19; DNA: TGTGCCAGTAGTAGCAGGGCCGCGGGACAGACCCCTAAGAAGAACACTGAAGCTTTCTTT; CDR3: CASSSRAAGQTPKKNTEAFF
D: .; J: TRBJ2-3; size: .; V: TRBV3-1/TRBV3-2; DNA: TGTGCCAGCCTTCGTGGGGGGTCAGATACGCAGTATTTT; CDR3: CASLRGGSDTQYF
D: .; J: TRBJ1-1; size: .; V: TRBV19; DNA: TGTGCCAGTAGTATCAGGAACACTGAAGCTTTCTTT; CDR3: CASSIRNTEAFF
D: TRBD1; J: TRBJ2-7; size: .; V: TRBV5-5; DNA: TGTGCCAGCAGCTCGAGACAGGGGAGGCCCTACGAGCAGTACTTC; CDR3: CASSSRQGRPYEQYF
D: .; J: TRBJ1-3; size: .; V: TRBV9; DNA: TGTGCCAGCAGGCCAGAATCTGGAAACACCATATATTTT; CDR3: CASRPESGNTIYF
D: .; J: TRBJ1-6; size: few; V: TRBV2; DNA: TGTGCCAGCAGAGAGCATGCCTCCTATAATTCACCCCTCCACTTT; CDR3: CASREHASYNSPLHF
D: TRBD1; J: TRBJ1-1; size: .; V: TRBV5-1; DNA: TGCGCCAGCAGCTTGGGAGGGACAGGGGGGACTGAAGCTTTCTTT; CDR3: CASSLGGTGGTEAFF
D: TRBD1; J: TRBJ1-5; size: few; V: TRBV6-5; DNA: TGTGCCAGCAGCCAAGGACAGGGAAGACAGCCCCAGCATTTT; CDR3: CASSQGQGRQPQHF
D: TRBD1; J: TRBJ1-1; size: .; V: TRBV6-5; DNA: TGTGCCAGCAGTTACGGGACAGGGGGCTTGGGCACTGAAGCTTTCTTT; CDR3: CASSYGTGGLGTEAFF
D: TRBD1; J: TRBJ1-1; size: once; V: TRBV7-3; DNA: TGTGCCAGCAGCCCTTATTCCTTAGTGACAGGGAGAAAGGGGGACACTGAAGCTTTCTTT; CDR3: CASSPYSLVTGRKGDTEAFF
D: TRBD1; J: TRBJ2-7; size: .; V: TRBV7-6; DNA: TGTGCCAGCAGCTTAACCACGGGACAGACCTCCTACGAGCAGTACTTC; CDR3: CASSLTTGQTSYEQYF
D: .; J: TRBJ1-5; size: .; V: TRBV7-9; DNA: TGTGCCAGCAGCTTCGACCGGGTAAATCAGCCCCAGCATTTT; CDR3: CASSFDRVNQPQHF
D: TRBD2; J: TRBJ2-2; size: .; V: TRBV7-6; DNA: TGTGCCAGCCGAAGCGGGGCCGCGAACACCGGGGAGCTGTTTTTT; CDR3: CASRSGAANTGELFF
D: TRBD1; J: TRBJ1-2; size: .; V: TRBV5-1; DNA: TGCGCCAGCAGCTTGATGAATTCCGGGACAGGAGACGGCTACACCTTC; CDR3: CASSLMNSGTGDGYTF
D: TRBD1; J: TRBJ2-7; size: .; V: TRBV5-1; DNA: TGCGCCAGCAGCTGGGACGGAACAGGGGGCCCCTACGAGCAGTACTTC; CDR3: CASSWDGTGGPYEQYF
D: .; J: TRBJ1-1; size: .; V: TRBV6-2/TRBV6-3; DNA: TGTGCCAGCAGTTACTCGAGAAGCCGGGGGAAAAACACTGAAGCTTTCTTT; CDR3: CASSYSRSRGKNTEAFF
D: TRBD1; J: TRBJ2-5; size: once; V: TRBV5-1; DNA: TGCGCCAGCAGTACGGGACAGGCCCAAGAGACCCAGTACTTC; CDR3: CASSTGQAQETQYF
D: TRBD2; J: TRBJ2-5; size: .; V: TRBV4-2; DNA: TGTGCCAGCAGCCAGGCTAGCGGGGGGGCCGGGGAGACCCAGTACTTC; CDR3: CASSQASGGAGETQYF
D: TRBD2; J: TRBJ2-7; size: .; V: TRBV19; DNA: TGTGCCAGTAGGGACAAGTCGGGACTAGCGTCCTACGAGCAGTACTTC; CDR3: CASRDKSGLASYEQYF
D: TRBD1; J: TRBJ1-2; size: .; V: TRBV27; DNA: TGTGCCAGCAGTCCGAGGGGGCCTGGGTATGGCTACACCTTC; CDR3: CASSPRGPGYGYTF
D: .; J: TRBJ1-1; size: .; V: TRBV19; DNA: TGTGCCAGTAGTATTGGAGGCAGAAGTCCCACTGAAGCTTTCTTT; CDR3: CASSIGGRSPTEAFF
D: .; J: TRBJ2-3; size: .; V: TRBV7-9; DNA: TGTGCCAGCAGCCTCACGGGAAGCACAGATACGCAGTATTTT; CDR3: CASSLTGSTDTQYF
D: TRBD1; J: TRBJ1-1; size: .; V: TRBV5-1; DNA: TGCGCCAGCAGCTGGGGACAGGGAATGAACACTGAAGCTTTCTTT; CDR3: CASSWGQGMNTEAFF
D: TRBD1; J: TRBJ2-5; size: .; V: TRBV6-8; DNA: TGTGCCGGAAAACCAGGGGGCGTTGAGACCCAGTACTTC; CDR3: CAGKPGGVETQYF
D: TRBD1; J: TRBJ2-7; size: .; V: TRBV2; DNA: TGTGCCAGCAGCGCCGGGACAGCCTACGAGCAGTACTTC; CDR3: CASSAGTAYEQYF
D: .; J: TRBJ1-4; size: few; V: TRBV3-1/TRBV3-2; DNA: TGTGCCAGCAGCCAAGAATCCAGGGCTACTAATGAAAAACTGTTTTTT; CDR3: CASSQESRATNEKLFF
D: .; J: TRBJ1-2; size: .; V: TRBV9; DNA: TGTGCCAGCAGCGTACGGGGGGCGCACGGCTACACCTTC; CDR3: CASSVRGAHGYTF
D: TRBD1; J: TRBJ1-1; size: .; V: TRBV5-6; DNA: TGTGCCAGCAGCTTGACCCGACAGGGAGTAGTCTTGGCGGAAGCTTTCTTT; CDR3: CASSLTRQGVVLAEAFF
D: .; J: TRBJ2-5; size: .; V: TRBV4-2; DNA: TGTGCCAGCAGCCAAGGTCAGGGGGGTACTAAAGAGACCCAGTACTTC; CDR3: CASSQGQGGTKETQYF
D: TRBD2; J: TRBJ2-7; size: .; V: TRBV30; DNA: TGTGCCTGGAGTGTACCCCCTAGCGGGAGGGATGAGCAGTACTTC; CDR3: CAWSVPPSGRDEQYF
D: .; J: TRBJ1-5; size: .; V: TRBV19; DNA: TGTGCCAGTAATCCGGGGTTTTATCAGCCCCAGCATTTT; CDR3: CASNPGFYQPQHF